The next 16 T cell receptor beta chains were all read from a single sample in a study of sequential checkpoint blockade in melanoma. Produced via immunoSEQ multiplex PCR; TCRdb's table is partial and in-frame only. Among thousands of clones listed, about half were seen once. Treatment noted: randomized to nivolumab then ipilimumab (arm A) or the reverse (arm B). The sequencing here drew on CD8+ T cells sorted from blood (inferred from file names), taken from a patient given nivolumab and ipilimumab in sequence. The receptors come from a human donor with melanoma.

The V and J genes are TRBV16 and TRBJ1-5; D unclear. With 4 bases removed from V and 0 bases from J, the gap between germline ends came to 16 bases. The CDR3 runs 17 residues. The germline V gene encodes CDR1 KGHSY and CDR2 FQNENV. CDR3 sequence (DNA): TGTGCCAGCAGCCCCGACACCGACACTGGTAGCAATCAGCCCCAGCATTTT. Protein product: CASSPDTDTGSNQPQHF.

This chain uses TRBV27 with TRBJ2-1; D is unclear. There are 16 residues in the CDR3. V dropped 5 bases and J dropped 3 bases, with 17 bases sitting between them. CDR1 is MNHEY and CDR2 is SMNVEV in the germline V gene (reference sequence). CDR3: CASSAPTAVGYNEQFF. In nucleotides, the CDR3 is TGTGCCAGCAGTGCTCCGACGGCGGTGGGCTACAATGAGCAGTTCTTC.

The rearrangement links TRBV30 to TRBJ1-4; no clear D gene. Per germline, CDR1 GTSNPN and CDR2 SVGIG (reference sequence). The CDR3 length is 14 residues. V lost 0 bases and J 6 bases, leaving 11 bases between the germline ends. The CDR3 coding sequence is TGTGCCTGGAGTGTACCGGAGGTCGATGAAAAACTGTTTTTT. Translating gives CAWSVPEVDEKLFF.

The V call is TRBV2, the J call TRBJ2-1; TRBD1 aligns across 10 bases. The V gene's germline CDR1 is SNHLY and CDR2 FYNNEI. CDR3 length: 15 residues. V lost 11 bases and J lost 0; bases outside the gene matches: 7. DNA for the CDR3: TGTGCCGGCTTGGGGACAGGGGACTCCTACAATGAGCAGTTCTTC. This encodes CAGLGTGDSYNEQFF. Full variable domain (remainder filled in from reference TRBV2 and TRBJ2-1): EPEVTQTPSHQVTQMGQEVILRCVPISNHLYFYWYRQILGQKVEFLVSFYNNEISEKSEIFDDQFSVERPDGSNFTLKIRSTKLEDSAMYFCAGLGTGDSYNEQFFGPGTRLTVL.

This clone was observed a few times. This sequence joins TRBV7-6 and TRBJ1-6, with D tentatively TRBD1 (6 bases). Germline CDR1 SGHVS, CDR2 FNYEAQ. The CDR3 extends over 16 amino acids. Trimming shortened V by 5 bases and J by 7 bases, and 18 bases separated the two germline ends. As DNA, the CDR3 is TGTGCCAGCAGCCCCCTTCCCGGACAGTCAAATTCACCCCTCCACTTT. Amino acids: CASSPLPGQSNSPLHF.

The gene calls are TRBV4-3 and TRBJ1-2; 7 nucleotides line up with TRBD1. CDR3 size: 17 residues. The V gene's germline CDR1 is LGHNA and CDR2 YSLEER. Trimming removed 3 bases from V and 1 base from J; junction bases left unmatched: 11. This CDR3 is CASSQDNRDSLNYGYTF. CDR3 nucleotides: TGCGCCAGCAGCCAGGATAACCGGGACAGCCTTAACTATGGCTACACCTTC.

The V call is TRBV13, the J call TRBJ1-1; D unclear. The CDR3 contains 14 residues. V gave up 3 bases and J gave up 1 base, with 9 bases separating them. The germline V gene encodes CDR1 PRHDT and CDR2 FYEKMQ (reference sequence). The CDR3 is CASSLGMPNTEAFF. The CDR3 DNA sequence: TGTGCCAGCAGCTTGGGCATGCCGAACACTGAAGCTTTCTTT.

The V gene is TRBV5-1, the J gene TRBJ1-1; tentatively, D is TRBD1 (6 bases). The CDR3 consists of 17 residues. V was shortened by 3 bases and J by 3 bases, with 21 bases between the two germline ends. CDR1 is SGHRS and CDR2 is YFSETQ in the germline V gene. CDR3 coding DNA: TGCGCCAGCAGCTCCCGGGGGGCAGGGGTAAGTGACACTGAAGCTTTCTTT. It is translated as CASSSRGAGVSDTEAFF.

The chain uses TRBV5-1 and TRBJ1-2, with 7 bases fitting TRBD1. V shed 2 bases and J 6 bases; nucleotides not matched to a gene: 7. CDR3 length: 14 residues. CDR1 is SGHRS and CDR2 is YFSETQ in the germline V gene. The CDR3 spells CASSFRRGYDGYTF. The CDR3 region has the DNA TGCGCCAGCAGCTTTCGCAGGGGGTACGATGGCTACACCTTC. Variable domain in full (rest from reference TRBV5-1 and TRBJ1-2): KAGVTQTPRYLIKTRGQQVTLSCSPISGHRSVSWYQQTPGQGLQFLFEYFSETQRNKGNFPGRFSGRQFSNSRSEMNVSTLELGDSALYLCASSFRRGYDGYTFGSGTRLTVV.

This rearrangement joins TRBV5-6 to TRBJ1-1, with a tentative D call TRBD1 (6 bases). The CDR3 length is 12 residues. V lost 5 bases, J lost 10 bases, and 15 bases lay in between. Germline assignment: CDR1 SGHDT and CDR2 YYEEEE. The CDR3 loop reads CASRHQGGGAFF. The CDR3 DNA is TGTGCCAGCAGGCACCAGGGAGGGGGAGCTTTCTTT.

The V gene is TRBV7-8, the J gene TRBJ2-5; 9 bases map to TRBD2. The CDR3 sequence is 17 residues long. The trim removed 5 bases at V and 5 bases at J, leaving 15 bases unmatched. Germline lookup yields CDR1 SGHVS and CDR2 FQNEAQ. The CDR3 DNA follows: TGTGCCAGCAGCGGCCCTTTAATACCGGGACTAGCTGAGACCCAGTACTTC. Its protein product is CASSGPLIPGLAETQYF.

This clone occurred a few times. The chain links TRBV7-9 to TRBJ1-3; 9 nucleotides align to TRBD1. From germline, CDR1 is SEHNR and CDR2 FQNEAQ (reference sequence). The J segment lost 4 bases and the V segment lost 11 bases, leaving 3 bases of the junction unmatched. The CDR3 is 12 residues long. CDR3 DNA: TGTGCCGGACAGGGGCTCGGAAACACCATATATTTT. This translates into CAGQGLGNTIYF.

This clone has just a few counts. The chain joins TRBV7-9 to TRBJ1-4; D is perhaps TRBD1 (5 bases). V was clipped by 5 bases and J by 5 bases, with 12 bases between them. Germline loops: CDR1 SEHNR, CDR2 FQNEAQ (reference sequence). The CDR3 is made up of 14 amino acids. CDR3 sequence: CASSAGFLNEKLFF. The CDR3 region has the DNA TGTGCCAGCAGCGCAGGGTTTCTGAATGAAAAACTGTTTTTT.

The CDR3 spells CASSIPDSLEAFF. In DNA form, the CDR3 reads TGTGCCAGCAGTATCCCGGACAGCCTCGAGGCTTTCTTT. The rearrangement joins TRBV6-5 to TRBJ1-1; weak D call: TRBD1 (6 bases). The germline V gene has CDR1 MNHEY and CDR2 SVGAGI. Trimming stripped 5 bases from V and 11 bases from J, with 18 bases between. The CDR3 has 13 residues.

The chain recombines TRBV11-2 with TRBJ2-1; 14 bases agree with TRBD2. The V and J ends lost 5 bases and 0 bases, in that order; junction bases with no gene match: 3. Germline lookup yields CDR1 SGHAT and CDR2 FQNNGV. The CDR3 totals 17 residues. This CDR3 reads CASSVGTSGSSYNEQFF. CDR3 in DNA: TGTGCCAGCAGCGTAGGGACTAGCGGGAGCTCCTACAATGAGCAGTTCTTC.

This clone is categorized as medium-sized. The chain is built from TRBV4-1 and TRBJ1-2; 7 nucleotides align to TRBD1. Trimming took 0 bases from V and 8 from J; bases not matched to a gene: 12. Germline V gene data show CDR1 as MGHRA and CDR2 as YSYEKL. The CDR3 covers 16 residues. The CDR3 DNA follows: TGCGCCAGCAGCCAAGACAGCCGGACAGGCTTGAGGGGCTACACCTTC. Translated, it gives CASSQDSRTGLRGYTF.